This is a list of T cell receptor beta chains from one sample in a study of cytomegalovirus exposure and HLA in healthy donors. TCRdb keeps only in-frame clones here, not all; method: immunoSEQ multiplex PCR. Of 55,000 to 65,000 clones detected, around 83% appear once; the ten largest clones hold roughly 1.5%. The sequenced sample was PBMCs. The receptors originated from a human donor in good health. Both conserved end residues are part of each CDR3. D genes are given only for firm matches. Part of the rows lack a size; the others show once, few, many or a class for expanded clones.

>TRBJ2-3|TRBV29-1|.|TRBD2
TGCAGCGTTGAGGGCGGGAGAGGGTTTGGGACAGATACGCAGTATTTT
CSVEGGRGFGTDTQYF
>TRBJ2-7|TRBV7-2|.|TRBD2
TGTGCCAGCAGCTTACTAGCGGGAGAAGGCTACGAGCAGTACTTC
CASSLLAGEGYEQYF
>TRBJ1-4|TRBV25-1|.|.
TGTGCCAGCAGTGAATGGGTGGGAGATACTAATGAAAAACTGTTTTTT
CASSEWVGDTNEKLFF
>TRBJ1-2|TRBV6-6|.|TRBD1
TGTGCCAGCAGTTATGCCCTGGGACAGGGGGGCTACACCTTC
CASSYALGQGGYTF
>TRBJ2-1|TRBV11-2|.|TRBD2
TGTGCCAGCAGACCCGTGAAGGGAGGGTACAATGAGCAGTTCTTC
CASRPVKGGYNEQFF
>TRBJ1-4|TRBV7-6|.|.
TGTGCCAGCAGCTTAAGCCGGGACATTAATCGGGATGAAAAACTGTTTTTT
CASSLSRDINRDEKLFF
>TRBJ2-5|TRBV9|.|TRBD2
TGTGCCAGCAGCGTGGCGGTAGCGGGGGGGGAGACCCAGTACTTC
CASSVAVAGGETQYF
>TRBJ2-7|TRBV28|.|.
TGTGCCAGCAGTTTTGGAGGATCGACCTACCTCAGCTCCTACGAGCAGTACTTC
CASSFGGSTYLSSYEQYF
>TRBJ2-7|TRBV6-5|.|TRBD2
TGTGCCAGCAGCAAAACCGGCGGGGGCTCCTACGAGCAGTACTTC
CASSKTGGGSYEQYF
>TRBJ1-5|TRBV6-1|.|.
TGTGCCAGCAGGTATTCGGGCAATCAGCCCCAGCATTTT
CASRYSGNQPQHF
>TRBJ2-7|TRBV5-1|.|.
TGCGCCAGCAGCTTGGAGGGGCAGGGGCAGTACTTC
CASSLEGQGQYF
>TRBJ2-1|TRBV7-9|.|.
TGTGCCAGCAGCTTCCACATTTCTGCCTACAATGAGCAGTTCTTC
CASSFHISAYNEQFF
>TRBJ1-5|TRBV18|.|.
TGTGCCAGCTCACTTGGAGGTGGTACGGGCAATCAGCCCCAGCATTTT
CASSLGGGTGNQPQHF
>TRBJ2-1|TRBV7-8|.|TRBD2
TGTGCCAGCAGCTACTCCTTAGCGGGGGCTCCCCTCCTCTCCTACAATGAGCAGTTCTTC
CASSYSLAGAPLLSYNEQFF
>TRBJ2-1|TRBV10-3|.|TRBD2
TGTGCCATCAGCGAAACTAGCGGGAGAGCCTACAATGAGCAGTTCTTC
CAISETSGRAYNEQFF
>TRBJ2-2|TRBV6-4|once|.
TGTGCCAGCAGGAGGGAATCGAACACCGGGGAGCTGTTTTTT
CASRRESNTGELFF
>TRBJ1-1|TRBV5-1|.|TRBD1
TGCGCCAGCAGCTCGACGACAGGGATCTTTCCTGAAGCTTTCTTT
CASSSTTGIFPEAFF
>TRBJ2-3|TRBV5-5|.|TRBD2
TGTGCCAGCGGCCCGGGGGGAGGCACAGATACGCAGTATTTT
CASGPGGGTDTQYF
>TRBJ1-5|TRBV9|.|TRBD1
TGTGCCAGCAGCCCCCGGGACAGAGATCAGCCCCAGCATTTT
CASSPRDRDQPQHF
>TRBJ2-2|TRBV27|.|TRBD2
TGTGCCAGCAGTCCTAAAAGAGTGACCCGGGACTACCAGAACACCGGGGAGCTGTTTTTT
CASSPKRVTRDYQNTGELFF
>TRBJ2-3|TRBV7-9|.|.
TGTGCCAGCAGCTTTACCGGGGGAGGCACAGATACGCAGTATTTT
CASSFTGGGTDTQYF
>TRBJ1-5|TRBV6-5|.|.
TGTGCCAGCAGTAGAGACAGGAACAATCAGCCCCAGCATTTT
CASSRDRNNQPQHF
>TRBJ2-3|TRBV2|.|.
TGTGCCAGCAGACGGACACCCGCTTCAGATACGCAGTATTTT
CASRRTPASDTQYF
>TRBJ2-5|TRBV14|once|.
TGTGCCAGCAGCACTTCAACCGGGAGCCAAGAGACCCAGTACTTC
CASSTSTGSQETQYF
>TRBJ1-2|TRBV30|once|.
TGTGCCTGGAGTGTACAAAGGACAAACTACACCTTC
CAWSVQRTNYTF
>TRBJ1-2|TRBV5-4|.|.
TGTGCCAGCAGCTTGGGGCTTTCCTATGGCTACACCTTC
CASSLGLSYGYTF
>TRBJ2-5|TRBV27|.|.
TGTGCCAGCAGTTTGTTCATGAGAGAGACCCAGTACTTC
CASSLFMRETQYF
>TRBJ2-2|TRBV4-3|.|TRBD2
TGCGCCAGCAGCCAAGTGCCTAGCGGGAGTTCCGGGGAGCTGTTTTTT
CASSQVPSGSSGELFF
>TRBJ2-7|TRBV5-8|.|TRBD1
TGTGCCAGCAGCCCCCGGGACAGGGGGCCCGAGCAGTACTTC
CASSPRDRGPEQYF
>TRBJ2-2|TRBV7-9|.|TRBD1
TGTGCCAGCAGCCCCCGACAGGGCGGTCCTTTGGGCGGGGAGCTGTTTTTT
CASSPRQGGPLGGELFF
>TRBJ2-1|TRBV19|.|TRBD2
TGTGCCAGTAGTGGCCCTAGCGGACCTTACAATGAGCAGTTCTTC
CASSGPSGPYNEQFF
>TRBJ2-7|TRBV28|.|.
TGTGCCAGCAGTTTGGTAGCCACAGGTCCCTACGAGCAGTACTTC
CASSLVATGPYEQYF
>TRBJ2-2|TRBV9|.|TRBD2
TGTGCCAGCAGCATCCAGCGGGGGCGCCTCACCGGGGAGCTGTTTTTT
CASSIQRGRLTGELFF
>TRBJ2-1|TRBV7-2|.|TRBD2
TGTGCCAGCAGCTTAGCTATGGGAAGTAGCGGGCGCTACAATGAGCAGTTCTTC
CASSLAMGSSGRYNEQFF
>TRBJ2-3|TRBV6-6|.|TRBD2
TGTGCCAGCCGTAGCGGGAGTTGGGTCACAGATACGCAGTATTTT
CASRSGSWVTDTQYF
>TRBJ1-4|TRBV7-8|.|.
TGTGCCAGCACGGGACACGGTGGGAATGAAAAACTGTTTTTT
CASTGHGGNEKLFF
>TRBJ1-2|TRBV6-1|.|.
TGTGCCAGCACCCTACGACTGCTGTCTGTCTATGGCTACACCTTC
CASTLRLLSVYGYTF
>TRBJ2-1|TRBV6-5|.|.
TGTGCCAGCAGTTACGGCGGTCGGCTACTATACAATGAGCAGTTCTTC
CASSYGGRLLYNEQFF
>TRBJ2-4|TRBV11-1|few|.
TGTGCCAGCAGCTTAAATACAGGGACGGCGGCAAACATTCAGTACTTC
CASSLNTGTAANIQYF
>TRBJ2-7|TRBV10-1|.|.
TGCGCCAGCAGTGAGATCCCCGGTAAGGGAGTCTACGAGCAGTACTTC
CASSEIPGKGVYEQYF
>TRBJ1-5|TRBV19|.|.
TGTGCCAGTAGCGGGGGAAATAGCAATCAGCCCCAGCATTTT
CASSGGNSNQPQHF
>TRBJ2-7|TRBV2|.|.
TGTGCCAGCCGGGTCGACAGAGTACCCTACGAGCAGTACTTC
CASRVDRVPYEQYF
>TRBJ1-1|TRBV2|.|.
TGTGCCAGCAGTCGGTCAGACTTTATGAACACTGAAGCTTTCTTT
CASSRSDFMNTEAFF
>TRBJ1-5|TRBV15|.|.
TGTGCCACCAGCAGAGATTTAGGCAGGGATCAGCCCCAGCATTTT
CATSRDLGRDQPQHF
>TRBJ2-1|TRBV4-2|.|.
TGTGCCAGCAGCCATCAAGACGAGGGCCGGTCCTACAATGAGCAGTTCTTC
CASSHQDEGRSYNEQFF
>TRBJ2-1|TRBV30|few|TRBD2
TGTGCCTGGAGTGTACTGGCGGGGGGGTACAATGAGCAGTTCTTC
CAWSVLAGGYNEQFF
>TRBJ2-5|TRBV11-1|.|TRBD1
TGTGCCAGCAGAACCAGGGGGCGTATGGGGGAGACCCAGTACTTC
CASRTRGRMGETQYF
>TRBJ1-6|TRBV9|once|.
TGTGCCAGCAGCGTAGGGAGTTTGGATTCACCCCTCCACTTT
CASSVGSLDSPLHF